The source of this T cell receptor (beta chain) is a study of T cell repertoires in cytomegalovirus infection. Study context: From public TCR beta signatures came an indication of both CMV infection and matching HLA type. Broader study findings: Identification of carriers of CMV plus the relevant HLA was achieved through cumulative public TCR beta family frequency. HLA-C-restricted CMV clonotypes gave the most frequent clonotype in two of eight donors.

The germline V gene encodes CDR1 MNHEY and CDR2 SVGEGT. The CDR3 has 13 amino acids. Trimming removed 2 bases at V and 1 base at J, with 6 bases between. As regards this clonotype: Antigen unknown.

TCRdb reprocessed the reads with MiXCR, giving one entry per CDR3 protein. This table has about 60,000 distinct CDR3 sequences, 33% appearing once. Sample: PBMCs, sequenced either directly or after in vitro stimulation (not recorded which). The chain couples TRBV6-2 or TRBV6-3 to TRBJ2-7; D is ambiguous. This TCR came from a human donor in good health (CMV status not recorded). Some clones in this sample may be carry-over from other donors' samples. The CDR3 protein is CASSYLGSYEQYF. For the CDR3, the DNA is TGTGCCAGCAGTTACCTCGGGTCCTACGAGCAGTACTTC.